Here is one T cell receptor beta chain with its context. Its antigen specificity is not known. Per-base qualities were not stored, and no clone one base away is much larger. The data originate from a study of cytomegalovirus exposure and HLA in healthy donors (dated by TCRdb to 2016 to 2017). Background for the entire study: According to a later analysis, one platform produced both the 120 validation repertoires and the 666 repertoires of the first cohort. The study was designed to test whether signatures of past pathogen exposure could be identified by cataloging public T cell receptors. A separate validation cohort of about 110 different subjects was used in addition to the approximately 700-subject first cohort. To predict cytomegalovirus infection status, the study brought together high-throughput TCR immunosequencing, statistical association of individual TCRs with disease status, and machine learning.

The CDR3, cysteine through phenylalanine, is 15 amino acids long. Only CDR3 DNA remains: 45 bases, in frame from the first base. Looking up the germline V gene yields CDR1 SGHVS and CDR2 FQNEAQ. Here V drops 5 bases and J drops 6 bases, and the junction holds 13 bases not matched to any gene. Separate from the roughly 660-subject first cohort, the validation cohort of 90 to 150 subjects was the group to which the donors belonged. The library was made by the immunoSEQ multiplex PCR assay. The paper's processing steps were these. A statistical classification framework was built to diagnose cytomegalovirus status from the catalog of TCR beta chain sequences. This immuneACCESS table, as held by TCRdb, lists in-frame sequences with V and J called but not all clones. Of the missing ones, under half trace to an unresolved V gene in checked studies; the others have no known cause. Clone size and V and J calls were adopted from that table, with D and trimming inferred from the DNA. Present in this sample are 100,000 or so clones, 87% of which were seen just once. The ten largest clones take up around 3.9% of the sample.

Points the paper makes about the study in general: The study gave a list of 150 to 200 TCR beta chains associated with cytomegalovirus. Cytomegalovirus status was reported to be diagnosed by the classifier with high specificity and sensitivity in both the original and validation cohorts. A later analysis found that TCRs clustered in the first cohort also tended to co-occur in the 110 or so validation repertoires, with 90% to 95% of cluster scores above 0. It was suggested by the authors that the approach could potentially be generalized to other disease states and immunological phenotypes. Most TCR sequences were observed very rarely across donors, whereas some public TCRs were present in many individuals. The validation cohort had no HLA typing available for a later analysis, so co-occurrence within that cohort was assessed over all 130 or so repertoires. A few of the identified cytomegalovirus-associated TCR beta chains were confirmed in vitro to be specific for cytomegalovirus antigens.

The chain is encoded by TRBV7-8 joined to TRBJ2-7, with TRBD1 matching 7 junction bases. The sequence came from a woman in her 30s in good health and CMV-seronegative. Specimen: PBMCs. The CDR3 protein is CASSPGRQGLSEQYF. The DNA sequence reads TGTGCCAGCAGCCCCGGCAGACAGGGCTTAAGCGAGCAGTACTTC.